The clone carrying this T cell receptor beta chain was recorded once. This sample was included in a study of PD-L1 blockade in urothelial cancer. Synthetic TCR analog templates were added to each PCR reaction. The assay was immunoSEQ multiplex PCR, and TCRdb's table has in-frame clones only and misses some. The table lists under 120,000 clones, approximately 85% of them singletons, with 2.4% in the top ten. CDR3 size: 11 residues. The germline gives CDR1 WNHNN, CDR2 SYGVQD (reference sequence). V lost 9 bases, J lost 8 bases, and 10 bases lay in between. The source material was PBMCs, sampled around atezolizumab (anti-PD-L1) treatment. The V gene is TRBV10-1, the J gene TRBJ1-4; D unclear. This TCR was recovered from a man aged 45-60 years with urothelial cancer. As DNA, the CDR3 is TGCGCCAGTAATAAACAGGAAAAACTGTTTTTT. Translation gives CASNKQEKLFF.